This TCR beta chain was recorded in a study of blood T cell repertoires in COVID-19. As handled by the study authors: Reference gene primer amplification in the assay estimated nucleated cell counts. Using immunoSEQ multiplex PCR, the repertoire was profiled, and TCRdb retains in-frame clones only, with some absent. V and J calls and clone size are given by that table; D and trimming were obtained from the DNA. The sample has around 9,700 clones; 65% to 90% are singletons. The TCR was taken from a man aged 70 or older with active COVID-19. Sequences were obtained from peripheral blood.

The CDR3 reads CASSLQGYGYTF. For the CDR3, the DNA is TGTGCCAGCAGCCTACAGGGGTATGGCTACACCTTC. The V call is TRBV14, the J call TRBJ1-2, with 7 bases identical to TRBD1. Unmatched junction bases numbered 1, after V lost 4 bases and J lost 5 bases. CDR3 length equals 12 residues. Per the germline V gene, CDR1 is SGHDN and CDR2 is FVKESK.